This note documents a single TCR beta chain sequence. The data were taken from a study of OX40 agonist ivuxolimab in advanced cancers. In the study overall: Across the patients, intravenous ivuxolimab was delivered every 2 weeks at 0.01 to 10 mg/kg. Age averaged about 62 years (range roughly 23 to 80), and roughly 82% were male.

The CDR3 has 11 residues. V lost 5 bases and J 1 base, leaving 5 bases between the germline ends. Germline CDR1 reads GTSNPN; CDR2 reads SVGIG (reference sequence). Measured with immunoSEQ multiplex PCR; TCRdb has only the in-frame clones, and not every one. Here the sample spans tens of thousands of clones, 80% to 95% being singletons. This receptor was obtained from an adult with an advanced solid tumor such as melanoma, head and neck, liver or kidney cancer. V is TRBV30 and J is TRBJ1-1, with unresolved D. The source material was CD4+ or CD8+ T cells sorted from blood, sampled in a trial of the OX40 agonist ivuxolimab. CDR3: CAWDGNTEAFF. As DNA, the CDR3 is TGTGCCTGGGACGGGAACACTGAAGCTTTCTTT.